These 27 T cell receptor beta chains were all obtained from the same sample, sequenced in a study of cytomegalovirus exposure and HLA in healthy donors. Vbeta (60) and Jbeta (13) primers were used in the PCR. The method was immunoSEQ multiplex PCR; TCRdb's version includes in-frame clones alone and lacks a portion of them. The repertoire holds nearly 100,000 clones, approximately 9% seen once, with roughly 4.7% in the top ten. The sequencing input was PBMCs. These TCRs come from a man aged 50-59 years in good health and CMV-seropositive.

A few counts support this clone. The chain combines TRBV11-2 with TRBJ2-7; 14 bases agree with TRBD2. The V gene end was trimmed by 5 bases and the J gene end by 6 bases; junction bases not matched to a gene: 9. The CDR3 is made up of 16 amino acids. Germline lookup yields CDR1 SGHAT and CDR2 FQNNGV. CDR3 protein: CASSQPGLAGVSEQYF. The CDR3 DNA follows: TGTGCCAGCAGCCAACCGGGACTAGCGGGAGTCTCCGAGCAGTACTTC.

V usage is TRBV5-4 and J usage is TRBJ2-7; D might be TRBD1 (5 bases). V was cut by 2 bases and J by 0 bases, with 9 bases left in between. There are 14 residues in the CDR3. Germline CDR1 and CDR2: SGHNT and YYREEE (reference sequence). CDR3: CASSFQGDSYEQYF. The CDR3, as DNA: TGTGCCAGCAGCTTCCAGGGCGACTCCTACGAGCAGTACTTC. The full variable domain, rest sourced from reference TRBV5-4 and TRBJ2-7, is ETGVTQSPTHLIKTRGQQVTLRCSSQSGHNTVSWYQQALGQGPQFIFQYYREEENGRGNFPPRFSGLQFPNYSSELNVNALELDDSALYLCASSFQGDSYEQYFGPGTRLTVT.

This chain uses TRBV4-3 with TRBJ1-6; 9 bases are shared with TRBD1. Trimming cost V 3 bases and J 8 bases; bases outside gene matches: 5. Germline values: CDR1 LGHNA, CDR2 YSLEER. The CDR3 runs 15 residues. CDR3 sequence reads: CASSQGGQGYSPLHF. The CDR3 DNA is TGCGCCAGCAGCCAGGGGGGACAGGGTTATTCACCCCTCCACTTT.

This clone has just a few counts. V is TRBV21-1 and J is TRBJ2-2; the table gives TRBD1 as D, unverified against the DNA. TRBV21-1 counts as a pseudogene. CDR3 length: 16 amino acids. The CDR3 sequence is CASSSPFTVNTGELFF. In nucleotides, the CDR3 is TGTGCCAGCAGCTCACCCTTTACAGTTAACACCGGGGAGCTGTTTTTT.

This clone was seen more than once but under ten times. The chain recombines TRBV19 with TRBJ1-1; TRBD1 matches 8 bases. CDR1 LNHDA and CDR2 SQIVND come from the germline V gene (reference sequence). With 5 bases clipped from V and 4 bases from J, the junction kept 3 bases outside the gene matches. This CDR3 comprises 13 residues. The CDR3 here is CASSPDRATEAFF. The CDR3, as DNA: TGTGCCAGTAGTCCGGACAGGGCCACTGAAGCTTTCTTT.

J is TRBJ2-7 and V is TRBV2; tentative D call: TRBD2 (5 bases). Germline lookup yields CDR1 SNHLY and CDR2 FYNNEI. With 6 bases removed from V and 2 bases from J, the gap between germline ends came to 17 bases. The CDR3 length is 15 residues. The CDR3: CASSQKRQATYEQYF. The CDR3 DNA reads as TGTGCCAGCAGCCAGAAGCGGCAGGCCACCTACGAGCAGTACTTC.

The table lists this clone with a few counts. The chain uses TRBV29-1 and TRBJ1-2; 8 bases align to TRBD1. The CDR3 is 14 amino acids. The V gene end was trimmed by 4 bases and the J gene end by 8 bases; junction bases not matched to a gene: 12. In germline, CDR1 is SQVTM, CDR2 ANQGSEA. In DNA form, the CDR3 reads TGCAGCGTTGGAGGAGACAGGGGTCCTTGGGGCTACACCTTC. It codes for CSVGGDRGPWGYTF.

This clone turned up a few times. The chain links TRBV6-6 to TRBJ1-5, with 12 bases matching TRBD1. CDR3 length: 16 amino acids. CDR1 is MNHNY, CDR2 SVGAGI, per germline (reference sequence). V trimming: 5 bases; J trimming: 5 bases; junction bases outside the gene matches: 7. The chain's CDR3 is CASSNPGTGGHQPQHF. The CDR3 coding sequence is TGTGCCAGCAGTAATCCCGGGACAGGGGGCCATCAGCCCCAGCATTTT.

The CDR3 region has the DNA TGCGCCAGCAGCTTGACTAGCGGTTACACAGATACGCAGTATTTT. Its translation: CASSLTSGYTDTQYF. This chain joins TRBV5-1 and TRBJ2-3; 8 nucleotides agree with TRBD2. This CDR3 spans 15 amino acids. Germline-derived CDR1 and CDR2 are SGHRS and YFSETQ. After removal of 1 base from V and 2 bases from J, the junction contained 3 bases not matched to a gene.

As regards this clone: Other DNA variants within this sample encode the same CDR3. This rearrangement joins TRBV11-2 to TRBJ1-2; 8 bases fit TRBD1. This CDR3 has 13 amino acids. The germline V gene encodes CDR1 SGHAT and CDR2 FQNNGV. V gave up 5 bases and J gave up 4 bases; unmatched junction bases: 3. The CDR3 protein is CASSPDRGYGYTF. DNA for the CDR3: TGTGCCAGCAGCCCCGACAGGGGCTATGGCTACACCTTC.

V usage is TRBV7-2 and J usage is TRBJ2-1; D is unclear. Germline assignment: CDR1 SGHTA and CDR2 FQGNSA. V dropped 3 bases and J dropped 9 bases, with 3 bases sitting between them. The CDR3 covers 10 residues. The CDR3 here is CASSLSEQFF. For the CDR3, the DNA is TGTGCCAGCAGCTTGAGTGAGCAGTTCTTC.

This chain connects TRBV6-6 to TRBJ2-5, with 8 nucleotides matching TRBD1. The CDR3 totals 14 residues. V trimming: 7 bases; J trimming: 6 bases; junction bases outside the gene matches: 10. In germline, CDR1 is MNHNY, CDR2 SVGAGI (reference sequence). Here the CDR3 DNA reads TGTGCCAGCATCCTTGGGACAGGTGGGAAGACCCAGTACTTC. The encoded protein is CASILGTGGKTQYF.

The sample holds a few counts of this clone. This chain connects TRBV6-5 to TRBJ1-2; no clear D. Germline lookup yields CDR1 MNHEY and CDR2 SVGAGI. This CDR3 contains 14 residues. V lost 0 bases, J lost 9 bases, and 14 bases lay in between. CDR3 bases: TGTGCCAGCAGTTACTCGAGTGGCGAGAGGAGCTACACCTTC. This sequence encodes CASSYSSGERSYTF.

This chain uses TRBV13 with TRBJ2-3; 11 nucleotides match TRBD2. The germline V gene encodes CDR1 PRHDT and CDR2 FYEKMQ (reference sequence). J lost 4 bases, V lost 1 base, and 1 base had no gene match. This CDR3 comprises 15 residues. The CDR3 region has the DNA TGTGCCAGCAGCTTAGAACTAGCGGGAGCAGATACGCAGTATTTT. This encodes CASSLELAGADTQYF.

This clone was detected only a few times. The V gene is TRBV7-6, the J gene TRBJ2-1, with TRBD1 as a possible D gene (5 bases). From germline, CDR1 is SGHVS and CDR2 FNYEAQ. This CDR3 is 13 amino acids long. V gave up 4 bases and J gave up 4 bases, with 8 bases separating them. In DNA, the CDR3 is TGTGCCAGCAGCTCGAGACAGTACAATGAGCAGTTCTTC. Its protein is CASSSRQYNEQFF.

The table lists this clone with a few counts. In nucleotides, the CDR3 is TGTGCCAGCAGGAAGGAAGGAGGTTATGGCTACACCTTC. Amino acids: CASRKEGGYGYTF. V gene TRBV6-5 combines with J gene TRBJ1-2; D remains ambiguous. The CDR3 consists of 13 residues. With 6 bases removed from V and 5 bases from J, the gap between germline ends came to 13 bases. CDR1 is MNHEY, CDR2 SVGAGI, per germline.

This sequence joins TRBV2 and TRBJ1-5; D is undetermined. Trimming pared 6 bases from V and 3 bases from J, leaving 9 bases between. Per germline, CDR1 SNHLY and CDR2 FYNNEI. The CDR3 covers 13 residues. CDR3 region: CASRTGNNQPQHF. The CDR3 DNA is TGTGCCAGCAGGACGGGTAACAATCAGCCCCAGCATTTT.

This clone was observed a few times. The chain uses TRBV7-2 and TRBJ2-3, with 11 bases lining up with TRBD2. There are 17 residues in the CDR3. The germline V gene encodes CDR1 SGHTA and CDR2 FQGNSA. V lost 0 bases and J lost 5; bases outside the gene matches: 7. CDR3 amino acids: CASSLARLAGGGDTQYF. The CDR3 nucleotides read TGTGCCAGCAGCTTAGCGCGGCTAGCGGGAGGAGGAGATACGCAGTATTTT.

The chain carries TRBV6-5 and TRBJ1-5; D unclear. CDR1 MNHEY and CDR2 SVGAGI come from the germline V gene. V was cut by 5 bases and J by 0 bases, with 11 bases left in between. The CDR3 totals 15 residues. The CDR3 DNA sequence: TGTGCCAGCAGTCTTGGACTTTATAGCAATCAGCCCCAGCATTTT. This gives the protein CASSLGLYSNQPQHF.

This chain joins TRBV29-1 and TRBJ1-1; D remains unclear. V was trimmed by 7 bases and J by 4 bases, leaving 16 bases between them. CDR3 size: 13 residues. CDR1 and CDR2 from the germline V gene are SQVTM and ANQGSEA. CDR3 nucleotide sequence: TGCAGCGCCTTGAATCCAGGTTCCACTGAAGCTTTCTTT. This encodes CSALNPGSTEAFF.

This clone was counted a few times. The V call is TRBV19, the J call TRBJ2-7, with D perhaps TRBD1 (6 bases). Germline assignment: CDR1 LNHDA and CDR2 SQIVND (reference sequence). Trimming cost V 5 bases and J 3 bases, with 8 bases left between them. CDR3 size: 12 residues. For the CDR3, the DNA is TGTGCCAGTAGTTTGGACAGCTACGAGCAGTACTTC. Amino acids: CASSLDSYEQYF.

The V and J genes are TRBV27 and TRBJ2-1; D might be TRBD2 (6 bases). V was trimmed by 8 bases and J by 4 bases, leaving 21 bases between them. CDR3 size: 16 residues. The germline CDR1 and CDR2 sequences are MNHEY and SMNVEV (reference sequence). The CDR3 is CASPPRDSYRYNEQFF. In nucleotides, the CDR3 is TGTGCCAGCCCCCCTCGGGACTCCTATAGGTACAATGAGCAGTTCTTC.

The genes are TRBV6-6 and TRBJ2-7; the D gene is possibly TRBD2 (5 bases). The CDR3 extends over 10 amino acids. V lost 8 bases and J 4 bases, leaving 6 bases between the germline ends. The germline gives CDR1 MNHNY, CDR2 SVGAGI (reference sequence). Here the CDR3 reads CASGSYEQYF. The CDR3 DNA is TGTGCCAGCGGGAGTTACGAGCAGTACTTC.

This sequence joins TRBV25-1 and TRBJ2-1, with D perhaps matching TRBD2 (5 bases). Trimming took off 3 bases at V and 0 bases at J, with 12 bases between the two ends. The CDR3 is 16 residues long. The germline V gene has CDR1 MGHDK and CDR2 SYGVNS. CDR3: CASSDPSGASYNEQFF. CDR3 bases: TGTGCCAGCAGTGATCCGAGCGGTGCCTCCTACAATGAGCAGTTCTTC.

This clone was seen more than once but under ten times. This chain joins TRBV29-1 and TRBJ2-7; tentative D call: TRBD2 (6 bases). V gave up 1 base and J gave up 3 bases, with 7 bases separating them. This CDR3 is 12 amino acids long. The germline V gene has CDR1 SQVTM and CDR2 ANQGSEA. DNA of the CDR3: TGCAGCGTTGAAGGGGGGGACTACGAGCAGTACTTC. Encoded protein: CSVEGGDYEQYF.

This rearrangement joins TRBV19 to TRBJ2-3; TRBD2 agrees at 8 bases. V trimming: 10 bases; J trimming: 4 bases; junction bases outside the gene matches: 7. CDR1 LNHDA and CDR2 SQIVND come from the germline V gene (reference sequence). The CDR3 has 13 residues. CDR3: CATRGGRPDTQYF. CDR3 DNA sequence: TGTGCCACCCGGGGCGGGAGGCCAGATACGCAGTATTTT.

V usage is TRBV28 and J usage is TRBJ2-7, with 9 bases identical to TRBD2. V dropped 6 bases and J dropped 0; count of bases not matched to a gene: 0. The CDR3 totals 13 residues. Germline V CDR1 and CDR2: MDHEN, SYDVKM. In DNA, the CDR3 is TGTGCCAGCAGACTAGCGGGCTCCTACGAGCAGTACTTC. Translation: CASRLAGSYEQYF.